This T cell receptor beta chain is drawn from a study of CD8 T cells in ankylosing spondylitis. Study outcomes and limitations: Reportedly, significant enrichment of disease-linked clones occurred in matched ankylosing spondylitis synovial fluid. Past studies reported some motif variants in reactive arthritis synovial fluid and blood. It appeared that ankylosing spondylitis blood was characterized by a TCR beta motif of roughly 8 highly homologous variants.

Germline CDR1 is DFQATT and CDR2 is SNEGSKA (reference sequence). Trimming removed 1 base from V and 7 bases from J, with 11 bases in between. This CDR3 comprises 12 residues. This clonotype has more than one count but fewer than ten. Its antigen is unknown. A single record per CDR3 protein comes from TCRdb applying MiXCR to the 5' RACE reads. The sample lists some 240,000 distinct CDR3 sequences, more than 5.5% occurring once. This rearrangement joins TRBV20-1 to TRBJ2-7; no reliable D call. The origin of this receptor is a male donor with ankylosing spondylitis. The specimen was blood, either unsorted or a sorted T cell fraction (not recorded which). The CDR3 protein is CSARGLGREQYF. In nucleotides, the CDR3 is TGCAGTGCTAGAGGGCTAGGTCGGGAGCAGTACTTC.